What follows describes a single T cell receptor (beta chain). The record originates from a study of blood T cell repertoires in COVID-19. Study overall: Material from acute and convalescent COVID-19 was sourced from the United States, Italy and Spain. In each case, the material was cDNA or gDNA derived from T cells, B-cell-depleted T cells, or PBMCs.

The CDR3 is 15 amino acids. V lost 6 bases and J lost 5; bases outside the gene matches: 7. Germline V gene sequence: CDR1 MNHNY, CDR2 SVGAGI (reference sequence). Original processing methods: Quantification of nucleated cells was approximated via reference gene primer amplification. The assay was immunoSEQ multiplex PCR, and TCRdb's table has in-frame clones only and misses some. V, J and clone size are those of that table, while D and trimming were read from the DNA. The sample records approximately 76,000 clones, roughly 90% being singletons. The rearrangement links TRBV6-6 to TRBJ2-2; 9 positions agree with TRBD1. The specimen sequenced was peripheral blood. The clonotype originates from a man older than 75 in a cohort sampled during active COVID-19. CDR3 loop: CASRGQGIRTGELFF. CDR3 bases: TGTGCCAGCAGGGGACAGGGCATTAGGACCGGGGAGCTGTTTTTT.